This T cell receptor beta chain stems from a study of blood T cell repertoires in COVID-19. Study-wide background: The study drew acute and convalescent COVID-19 samples from the United States, Italy and Spain. The cDNA or gDNA used as material had been derived from T cells, B-cell-depleted T cells, or PBMCs.

CDR1 is SEHNR and CDR2 is FQNEAQ in the germline V gene (reference sequence). Trimming cost V 1 base and J 5 bases, with 9 bases left between them. The CDR3 has 13 residues. Under the authors' procedure: Nucleated cell number was recorded as an estimate derived from reference gene primer amplification. The repertoire was sequenced with immunoSEQ multiplex PCR; TCRdb's copy has only in-frame clones and lacks some. V, J and clone size were drawn from that table, and D and trimming were deduced from the DNA. The sample includes some 200,000 clones, 88% seen only once; the top ten take around 5.8%. The TCR comes from a man in his forties or fifties with active or convalescent COVID-19. V usage is TRBV7-9 and J usage is TRBJ2-7; D may be TRBD1 (6 bases). Source material: peripheral blood. CDR3 coding DNA: TGTGCCAGCAGCTTAGGTGGGGGCGACGAGCAGTACTTC. Amino acids: CASSLGGGDEQYF.